This TCR beta chain was retrieved from a study of naive and memory T cell subsets. Notes on the study in general: The RNA method is potentially sensitive to activation and differentiation changes.

Amplification of ligated cDNA took four PCR rounds with SP2 and nested alpha and beta constant primers. Blood and skin TCR RNA was reverse transcribed with alpha and beta constant primers. TCRdb reanalysed the 5' RACE reads using MiXCR and keeps one entry per CDR3 protein. The sample lists about 62,000 distinct CDR3 sequences, 8% seen once, with under 25% in the top ten. CDR3 size: 15 residues. Between the trimmed V and J ends, which lost 4 bases and 5 bases, there was a span of 19 bases. The germline gives CDR1 SGHRS, CDR2 YFSETQ. This clonotype was counted many times. Its antigen is unidentified. TCR cDNA received a 3' ligated oligonucleotide that carried a UMI. RNA was extracted from under 3 ml of whole blood of healthy adults. Input was about 1 to 1,100 ng of DNase-treated total RNA without cell sorting.

This sequence originates from a female donor in good health. J is TRBJ2-7 and V is TRBV5-1, with D possibly matching TRBD2 (5 bases). In DNA form, the CDR3 reads TGCGCCAGCAGCCCCCAATTCACCGGGGATGACGAGCAGTACTTC. Translating gives CASSPQFTGDDEQYF.